This entry is about one T cell receptor (beta chain). Its antigen is undetermined. With 290,000 or so cells each, the CD8+ T cell subsets were individually sorted in triplicate. CDR1 MDHEN and CDR2 SYDVKM come from the germline V gene. There are 14 residues in the CDR3. This specimen belongs to a study of CXCR3-negative and CXCR3-positive naive CD8 T cells. Study-level background: The TRB read total, 120 million to 150 million, broke down to about 1.5 +/- 0.3 million reads per library.

The TRB cDNA libraries were prepared by 5' RACE with UMI labels. TCRdb re-called the 5' RACE reads; every CDR3 protein appears as one record, without DNA. The specimen's table records roughly 48,000 distinct CDR3 sequences. Study observations and caveats: Memory, not naive, CXCR3-negative and CXCR3-positive cells differed in TRBV-TRBJ usage. Once cells were cryopreserved, CXCR3 expression went down partly, and most assays used fresh PBMCs.

This clonotype was sampled from a human donor in good health. Some clones in this sample may be carry-over from other donors' samples. Sequenced: memory CD8+ T cells from blood. The chain employs TRBV28 and TRBJ2-7; absent DNA, TCRdb's TRBD1 call cannot be checked. CDR3: CASSDRDRTYEQYF.